The 22 T cell receptor beta chains presented below share a single source sample, sequenced in a study of T cells after yellow fever vaccination. TCRdb reprocessed the 5' RACE reads with MiXCR, giving one entry per CDR3 protein. The sample comprises about 330,000 distinct CDR3 sequences, 4.1% of which are singletons, and about 22% rests with the top ten. Source: PBMCs, taken 5 days after the yellow fever booster vaccination. The source of these receptors is a man aged 18 to 29 who received the YFV17D yellow fever vaccine.

The rearrangement links TRBV6-5 to TRBJ1-6; no clear D gene. Trimming left V 3 bases short and J 9 bases short, with 9 bases between. The germline gives CDR1 MNHEY, CDR2 SVGAGI. This CDR3 comprises 13 residues. The CDR3 sequence is CASSYLFVSPLHF. Here the CDR3 DNA reads TGTGCCAGCAGTTATCTCTTTGTTTCACCCCTCCACTTT.

CDR3 nucleotide sequence: TGTGCCAGCACCCGACAGGGCATTGGGACAGATACGCAGTATTTT. Translated, it gives CASTRQGIGTDTQYF. The rearrangement links TRBV7-9 to TRBJ2-3; 7 bases map to TRBD1. V lost 7 bases, J lost 3 bases, and 10 bases stayed unmatched. The CDR3 sequence is 15 residues long. The germline gives CDR1 SEHNR, CDR2 FQNEAQ (reference sequence).

This clonotype was seen more than once but under ten times. V and J are TRBV12-3 or TRBV12-4 and TRBJ1-1; TRBD1 agrees at 7 bases. With 2 bases clipped from V and 7 bases from J, the junction kept 10 bases outside the gene matches. CDR3 length: 15 residues. The CDR3 region has the DNA TGTGCCAGCAGTTTACAACTAGGCCAGGGGGGTGAAGCTTTCTTT. It is translated as CASSLQLGQGGEAFF.

This clonotype was seen at least ten times. The chain links TRBV28 to TRBJ1-4; 7 bases fit TRBD1. CDR1 and CDR2 from the germline V gene are MDHEN and SYDVKM. V lost 0 bases and J lost 0; bases outside the gene matches: 1. The CDR3 is 16 residues long. CDR3 DNA sequence: TGTGCCAGCAGTTTATGGGGGACAGCAACTAATGAAAAACTGTTTTTT. Translated, it gives CASSLWGTATNEKLFF.

The chain carries TRBV10-3 and TRBJ1-1; D gene uncertain. Germline V gene sequence: CDR1 ENHRY, CDR2 SYGVKD. V was trimmed by 8 bases and J by 0 bases, leaving 13 bases between them. The CDR3 extends over 14 amino acids. The CDR3 nucleotides read TGTGCCATCGAAGACCCGGCAATGAACACTGAAGCTTTCTTT. Translating gives CAIEDPAMNTEAFF.

This chain uses TRBV23-1 with TRBJ1-5, with D possibly TRBD1 on 6 matching bases. TRBV23-1 is sorted into the ORF group, with uncertain function. CDR3 size: 18 residues. The V gene lost 4 bases and the J gene lost 0 bases, with 19 bases spanning the gap. Here the CDR3 DNA reads TGCGCCAGCAGTCTTACAGGGTCTCCTCTCGTTAGCAATCAGCCCCAGCATTTT. Protein sequence: CASSLTGSPLVSNQPQHF.

The chain carries TRBV7-9 and TRBJ1-6; weak D call: TRBD1 (5 bases). Deletions cut 1 base from V and 6 bases from J, with 13 bases between. The V gene's germline CDR1 is SEHNR and CDR2 FQNEAQ (reference sequence). The CDR3 has 16 amino acids. The CDR3 DNA follows: TGTGCCAGCAGCTTAGGAGTTTCAGGGACTAATTCACCCCTCCACTTT. As protein: CASSLGVSGTNSPLHF. Full variable domain (missing parts from reference TRBV7-9 and TRBJ1-6): DTGVSQNPRHKITKRGQNVTFRCDPISEHNRLYWYRQTLGQGPEFLTYFQNEAQLEKSRLLSDRFSAERPKGSFSTLEIQRTEQGDSAMYLCASSLGVSGTNSPLHFGNGTRLTVT.

The chain has TRBV7-9 and TRBJ1-1; TRBD1 agrees at 7 bases. CDR3 length equals 15 residues. In germline, CDR1 is SEHNR, CDR2 FQNEAQ (reference sequence). V shed 5 bases and J 1 base; nucleotides not matched to a gene: 7. This chain's CDR3 is CASSLHGTANTEAFF. The CDR3 nucleotides are TGTGCCAGCAGCCTTCATGGGACAGCGAACACTGAAGCTTTCTTT.

This clonotype was picked up many times. The chain combines TRBV20-1 with TRBJ2-5, with D perhaps being TRBD1 or TRBD2 (5 bases each). CDR1 is DFQATT, CDR2 SNEGSKA, per germline (reference sequence). The CDR3 spans 13 residues. V gave up 7 bases and J gave up 4 bases, with 16 bases separating them. The CDR3 protein is CSVRPPGRETQYF. The CDR3 DNA follows: TGCAGTGTGCGACCCCCAGGGAGAGAGACCCAGTACTTC.

This clonotype was seen repeatedly, ten times or more. This chain uses TRBV7-9 with TRBJ1-1; tentative D call: TRBD1 (6 bases). Trimming left V 5 bases short and J 1 base short, with 11 bases between. Germline V lookup: CDR1 SEHNR, CDR2 FQNEAQ (reference sequence). The CDR3 sequence is 14 residues long. CDR3 in amino acids: CASSEQQGNTEAFF. The CDR3 nucleotides read TGTGCCAGCAGCGAACAACAGGGGAACACTGAAGCTTTCTTT.

This CDR3 reads CASSYSTNPTKSEQFF. In DNA, the CDR3 is TGTGCCAGCAGCTACAGCACGAACCCGACGAAATCTGAGCAGTTCTTC. This chain connects TRBV7-3 to TRBJ2-1; no clear D gene. CDR3 size: 16 residues. The germline V and J ends were trimmed by 4 bases and 9 bases, with 22 bases remaining between them. Germline V CDR1 and CDR2: SGHTA, FQGTGA.

The rearrangement joins TRBV20-1 to TRBJ2-1, with 9 bases matching TRBD1. This CDR3 region has 15 residues. The V segment lost 3 bases and the J segment 10 bases; nucleotides outside the gene matches: 13. Looked up from germline, CDR1 is DFQATT and CDR2 is SNEGSKA (reference sequence). The CDR3 spells CSASRNRQGVGEQFF. In DNA form, the CDR3 reads TGCAGTGCTAGCCGAAATAGACAGGGGGTGGGCGAGCAGTTCTTC.

V is TRBV24-1 and J is TRBJ1-1; D unresolved. V was clipped by 1 base and J by 2 bases, with 4 bases between them. This CDR3 contains 13 residues. Germline-derived CDR1 and CDR2 are KGHDR and SFDVKD. CDR3 coding DNA: TGTGCCACCAGTGATTTCGAAAACACTGAAGCTTTCTTT. Protein sequence: CATSDFENTEAFF.

This clonotype appeared a few times. V usage is TRBV7-2 and J usage is TRBJ2-3, with 11 bases aligning to TRBD2. The junction had 6 bases not matched to a gene; V was cut back by 5 bases and J by 2 bases. The CDR3 loop spans 16 amino acids. Per germline, CDR1 SGHTA and CDR2 FQGNSA. This CDR3 is CASSSLAGGITDTQYF. CDR3 DNA: TGTGCCAGCAGCAGTCTAGCGGGGGGTATCACAGATACGCAGTATTTT.

This clonotype was counted between two and nine times. V gene TRBV11-3 combines with J gene TRBJ2-1, with 9 bases matching TRBD2. Germline CDR1 reads SGHNT; CDR2 reads YENEEA. J gave up 4 bases and V 3 bases, and 4 bases lay outside the gene matches. The CDR3 sequence is 15 residues long. Here the CDR3 reads CASSFSSGAYNEQFF. Written as DNA, the CDR3 is TGTGCCAGCAGCTTCTCTAGCGGGGCTTACAATGAGCAGTTCTTC.

This clonotype has a count of ten or more. The chain carries TRBV30 and TRBJ1-5, with 7 bases matching TRBD1. Losses at the gene ends were 4 bases for V and 6 bases for J; bases not matched to a gene: 6. The CDR3 covers 13 residues. Germline CDR1 and CDR2: GTSNPN and SVGIG (reference sequence). CDR3 in DNA: TGTGCCTGGAACCTCGGGACAGCTCAGCCCCAGCATTTT. The encoded protein is CAWNLGTAQPQHF.

This clonotype occurred many times. The J gene is TRBJ2-2, the V gene TRBV5-1; D is unclear. CDR1 and CDR2 (germline): SGHRS, YFSETQ. The CDR3 contains 14 residues. V lost 6 bases and J lost 1, with 10 bases in between. The CDR3 sequence is CASTFSWNTGELFF. CDR3 in DNA: TGCGCCAGCACCTTCAGCTGGAACACCGGGGAGCTGTTTTTT.

This clonotype came up a few times. The rearrangement links TRBV24-1 to TRBJ2-5, with 8 bases aligning to TRBD1. This CDR3 contains 15 residues. Per germline, CDR1 KGHDR and CDR2 SFDVKD. The ends lost 5 bases at V and 7 bases at J; junction bases unmatched: 11. The CDR3 coding sequence is TGTGCCACCAGTGCTGGCAGGGGGCCTGGTGGGACCCAGTACTTC. It codes for CATSAGRGPGGTQYF.

This clonotype was observed a single time. The junction differs from germline at one of its ends, possibly a read error. The gene calls are TRBV28 and TRBJ1-6; D is unclear. The CDR3 contains 14 residues. Germline CDR1 and CDR2: MDHEN and SYDVKM. Here the CDR3 reads CASSFRVYISPLHF. Written as DNA, the CDR3 is TGTGCCAGCAGTTTTAGGGTCTATATTTCACCCCTCCACTTT.

This chain joins TRBV20-1 and TRBJ2-7; the match to TRBD2 covers 10 bases. There are 15 residues in the CDR3. CDR1 and CDR2 (germline): DFQATT, SNEGSKA (reference sequence). The V segment lost 0 bases and the J segment 2 bases; nucleotides outside the gene matches: 4. CDR3 residues: CSARDPAGGTYEQYV. Here the CDR3 DNA reads TGCAGTGCTAGAGATCCAGCGGGGGGGACCTACGAGCAGTACGTC.

This clonotype was found many times. The chain links TRBV27 to TRBJ1-1; TRBD1 matches at 8 bases. This CDR3 contains 14 residues. After removal of 3 bases from V and 3 bases from J, the junction contained 3 bases not matched to a gene. Germline loops: CDR1 MNHEY, CDR2 SMNVEV (reference sequence). CDR3 amino acids: CASSFYRGDTEAFF. The CDR3 nucleotides are TGTGCCAGCAGTTTTTACAGGGGGGACACTGAAGCTTTCTTT.

This clonotype was detected a few times. This chain links TRBV20-1 with TRBJ2-4; 9 bases fit TRBD2. The germline V gene encodes CDR1 DFQATT and CDR2 SNEGSKA (reference sequence). The CDR3 sequence is 13 residues long. The CDR3 loop is CSLAGQIKNIQYF. The CDR3 coding sequence is TGCAGCCTAGCGGGGCAGATAAAAAACATTCAGTACTTC.